The entry below gives a single TCR beta chain sequence along with its context. The target antigen is unknown. CDR1 is DFQATT and CDR2 is SNEGSKA in the germline V gene (reference sequence). This CDR3 is 16 amino acids long. V was trimmed by 1 base and J by 4 bases, leaving 17 bases between them. Amplification targeted TCR beta CDR3 regions from RNA transcripts. Using the HTBI primer set, a first-round RT-PCR was run on the TCR CDR3. TCRdb re-called the multiplex PCR reads through MiXCR, storing one row per CDR3 protein. This sample has hundreds of thousands of distinct CDR3 sequences, with roughly 21% found just once. This record belongs to a study of T cells in Graves' hyperthyroidism and ophthalmopathy. Overall study: Blood from the periphery was taken at initial diagnosis, before any treatment.

Used for diagnoses were clinical symptoms, serum thyroxine and TRAb, thyroid ultrasound and orbital computed tomography. Regarding the study as a whole: Progression to ophthalmopathy was predicted a median of 6.5 months early.

This chain uses TRBV20-1 with TRBJ1-5; tentative D call: TRBD1 (5 bases). The TCR sequence derives from a man aged 35 to 55 with Graves' ophthalmopathy. The sample was blood. CDR3: CSARGGRAGINQPQHF. The CDR3 nucleotides read TGCAGTGCTAGAGGAGGCAGGGCAGGCATAAATCAGCCCCAGCATTTT.